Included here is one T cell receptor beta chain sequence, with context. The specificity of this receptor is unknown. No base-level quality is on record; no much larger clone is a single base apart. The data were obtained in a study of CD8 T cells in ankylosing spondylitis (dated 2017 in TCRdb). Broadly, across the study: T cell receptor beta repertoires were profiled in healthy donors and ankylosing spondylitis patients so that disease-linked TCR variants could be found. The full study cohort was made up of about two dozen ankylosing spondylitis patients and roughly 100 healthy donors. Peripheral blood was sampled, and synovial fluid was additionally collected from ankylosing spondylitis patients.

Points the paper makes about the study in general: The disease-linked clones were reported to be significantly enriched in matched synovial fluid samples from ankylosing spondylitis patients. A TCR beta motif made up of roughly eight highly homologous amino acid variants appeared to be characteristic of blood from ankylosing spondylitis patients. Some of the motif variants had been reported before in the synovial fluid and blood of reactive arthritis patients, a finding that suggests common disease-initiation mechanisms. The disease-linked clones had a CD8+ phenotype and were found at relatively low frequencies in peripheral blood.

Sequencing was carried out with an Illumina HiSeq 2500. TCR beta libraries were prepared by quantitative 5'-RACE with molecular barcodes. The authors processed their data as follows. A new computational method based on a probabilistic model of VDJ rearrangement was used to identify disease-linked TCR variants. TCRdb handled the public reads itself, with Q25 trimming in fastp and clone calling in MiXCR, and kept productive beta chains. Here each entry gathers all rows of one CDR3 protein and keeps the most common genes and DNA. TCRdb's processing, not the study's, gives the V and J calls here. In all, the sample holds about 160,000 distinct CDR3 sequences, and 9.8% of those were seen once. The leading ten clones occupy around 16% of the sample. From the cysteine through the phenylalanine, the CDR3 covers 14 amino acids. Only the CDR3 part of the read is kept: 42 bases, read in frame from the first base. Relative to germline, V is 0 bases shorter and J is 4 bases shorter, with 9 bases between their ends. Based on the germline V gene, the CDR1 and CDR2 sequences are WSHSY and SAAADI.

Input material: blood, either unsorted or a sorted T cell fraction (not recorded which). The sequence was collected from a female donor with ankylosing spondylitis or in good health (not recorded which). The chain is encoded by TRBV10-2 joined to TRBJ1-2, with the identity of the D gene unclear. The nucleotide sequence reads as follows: TGCGCCAGCAGTGAGTCAAGGCTCAGCTATGGCTACACCTTC. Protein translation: CASSESRLSYGYTF.